This passage covers 18 T cell receptor beta chains from one sample sequenced in a study of OX40 agonist ivuxolimab in advanced cancers. Produced via immunoSEQ multiplex PCR; TCRdb's table is partial and in-frame only. This sample has some 70,000 clones, with roughly 89% found just once. The specimen was CD4+ or CD8+ T cells sorted from blood, collected in a trial of the OX40 agonist ivuxolimab. The receptors derive from an adult with an advanced solid tumor such as melanoma, head and neck, liver or kidney cancer.

This chain connects TRBV19 to TRBJ2-2; 7 bases are shared with TRBD1. V shed 7 bases, J shed 2 bases, and the junction held 13 bases outside the gene matches. Per germline, CDR1 LNHDA and CDR2 SQIVND (reference sequence). The length of the CDR3 is 17 residues. DNA for the CDR3: TGTGCCAGTACCCCCTCCAACAGGGGCGACAACACCGGGGAGCTGTTTTTT. The encoded protein is CASTPSNRGDNTGELFF.

This clone was seen just once. The rearrangement links TRBV5-1 to TRBJ2-3; 12 positions agree with TRBD2. Trimming cost V 1 base and J 0 bases; bases outside gene matches: 6. CDR3 size: 18 residues. Per germline, CDR1 SGHRS and CDR2 YFSETQ. CDR3 sequence reads: CASSLTSGGLPSTDTQYF. Written as DNA, the CDR3 is TGCGCCAGCAGCTTGACTAGCGGGGGGCTCCCGAGCACAGATACGCAGTATTTT.

The chain uses TRBV4-1 and TRBJ1-2; D may be TRBD1 (5 bases). The CDR3 runs to 16 residues. Per germline, CDR1 MGHRA and CDR2 YSYEKL. The V gene lost 4 bases and the J gene lost 9 bases, with 24 bases spanning the gap. The CDR3 DNA is TGCGCCAGCAGCCCCCAAGCCCAGGGAACGGATCTAAGCTACACCTTC. Its protein is CASSPQAQGTDLSYTF.

The rearrangement uses TRBV6-1 and TRBJ2-1, with D possibly matching TRBD1 (6 bases). This CDR3 comprises 13 residues. Deletions cut 4 bases from V and 7 bases from J, with 11 bases between. Germline assignment: CDR1 MNHNS and CDR2 SASEGT. CDR3 DNA: TGTGCCAGCAGTGGCACAGGGCCAAATGAGCAGTTCTTC. Protein sequence: CASSGTGPNEQFF.

The chain is built from TRBV6-1 and TRBJ1-2; D remains ambiguous. Between the trimmed V and J ends, which lost 3 bases and 2 bases, there was a span of 4 bases. Germline CDR1 and CDR2: MNHNS and SASEGT. The CDR3 is made up of 12 amino acids. The CDR3 sequence: CASSDRNYGYTF. Here the CDR3 DNA reads TGTGCCAGCAGTGACAGGAACTATGGCTACACCTTC.

This chain uses TRBV5-4 with TRBJ1-5; D may be TRBD1 (5 bases). This CDR3 spans 13 amino acids. CDR1 SGHNT and CDR2 YYREEE come from the germline V gene (reference sequence). Trimming stripped 4 bases from V and 7 bases from J, with 12 bases between. CDR3 protein: CASSPDWDQPQHF. The DNA for the CDR3 is TGTGCCAGCAGCCCAGACTGGGACCAGCCCCAGCATTTT. Full variable domain (outside the CDR3, taken from reference TRBV5-4 and TRBJ1-5): ETGVTQSPTHLIKTRGQQVTLRCSSQSGHNTVSWYQQALGQGPQFIFQYYREEENGRGNFPPRFSGLQFPNYSSELNVNALELDDSALYLCASSPDWDQPQHFGDGTRLSIL.

In the case of this clone: At one boundary the junction diverges from the germline segment, which might be a read error. The V and J genes are TRBV7-2 and TRBJ1-1; the match to TRBD1 covers 7 bases. Germline loops: CDR1 SGHTA, CDR2 FQGNSA. This CDR3 is built from 16 residues. CDR3 nucleotides: TGTGCCAGCAGCCCCGACAGGGCTGGGTATAACACTGAAACTTTCTTT. It is translated as CASSPDRAGYNTETFF.

The CDR3: CASSLTGGPETQYF. The CDR3 DNA reads as TGTGCCAGCAGCTTGACGGGGGGGCCGGAGACCCAGTACTTC. This chain connects TRBV7-3 to TRBJ2-5, with TRBD2 matching 8 bases. Germline CDR1 is SGHTA and CDR2 is FQGTGA. With 3 bases clipped from V and 5 bases from J, the junction kept 5 bases outside the gene matches. The CDR3 contains 14 residues.

The V gene is TRBV2, the J gene TRBJ2-6; 7 bases fit TRBD1. This CDR3 contains 16 residues. V trimming: 8 bases; J trimming: 2 bases; junction bases outside the gene matches: 9. From germline, CDR1 is SNHLY and CDR2 FYNNEI. In nucleotides, the CDR3 is TGTGCCAGCCAACAGGGGCCAGCTCCTGGGGCCAACGTCCTGACTTTC. Protein product: CASQQGPAPGANVLTF.

The rearrangement links TRBV5-4 to TRBJ2-1, with D tentatively TRBD2 (5 bases). The germline V gene has CDR1 SGHNT and CDR2 YYREEE (reference sequence). The CDR3 runs 12 residues. V gave up 5 bases and J gave up 8 bases, with 11 bases separating them. The CDR3 DNA follows: TGTGCCAGCAGAACTAGAGAGGATGAGCAGTTCTTC. Translation gives CASRTREDEQFF.

The chain employs TRBV28 and TRBJ2-3, with TRBD2 matching 8 bases. This CDR3 is built from 16 residues. The germline V gene encodes CDR1 MDHEN and CDR2 SYDVKM. V gave up 6 bases and J gave up 6 bases; unmatched junction bases: 14. The CDR3 DNA reads as TGTGCCAGCAGCCGACTGGGGGGGGCTAGCGGGGATACGCAGTATTTT. This sequence encodes CASSRLGGASGDTQYF. The variable domain in full, completed from reference TRBV28 and TRBJ2-3, reads DVKVTQSSRYLVKRTGEKVFLECVQDMDHENMFWYRQDPGLGLRLIYFSYDVKMKEKGDIPEGYSVSREKKERFSLILESASTNQTSMYLCASSRLGGASGDTQYFGPGTRLTVL.

V usage is TRBV5-6 and J usage is TRBJ1-1; TRBD1 agrees at 7 bases. This CDR3 has 15 residues. Germline assignment: CDR1 SGHDT and CDR2 YYEEEE. J was trimmed by 0 bases and V by 4 bases; bases with no gene match: 6. In DNA form, the CDR3 reads TGTGCCAGCAGCGGATTGGGACAGCTGAACACTGAAGCTTTCTTT. It yields the protein CASSGLGQLNTEAFF.

The chain couples TRBV7-2 to TRBJ1-5; TRBD1 agrees at 9 bases. V dropped 4 bases and J dropped 2; count of bases not matched to a gene: 3. CDR1 and CDR2 from the germline V gene are SGHTA and FQGNSA. This CDR3 is 15 amino acids long. DNA of the CDR3: TGTGCCAGCAGCTCACAGGGGGCCGGCAATCAGCCCCAGCATTTT. It codes for CASSSQGAGNQPQHF.

V gene TRBV6-5 combines with J gene TRBJ1-5; D uncertain. Trimming removed 2 bases at V and 4 bases at J, with 15 bases between. Germline V gives CDR1 MNHEY, CDR2 SVGAGI. The length of the CDR3 is 16 residues. DNA for the CDR3: TGTGCCAGCAGTTACATTCCGGCCACGCAAAATCAGCCCCAGCATTTT. Amino acid sequence: CASSYIPATQNQPQHF.

V gene TRBV5-6 combines with J gene TRBJ1-1, with no clear D. CDR1 and CDR2 from the germline V gene are SGHDT and YYEEEE. The CDR3 is 17 residues long. The V end was cut by 4 bases, the J end by 3 bases, with 22 bases between. CDR3 region: CASSVAVGGRWYTEAFF. In nucleotides, the CDR3 is TGTGCCAGCAGCGTTGCGGTGGGAGGGAGGTGGTACACTGAAGCTTTCTTT. Variable domain in full (rest from reference TRBV5-6 and TRBJ1-1): DAGVTQSPTHLIKTRGQQVTLRCSPKSGHDTVSWYQQALGQGPQFIFQYYEEEERQRGNFPDRFSGHQFPNYSSELNVNALLLGDSALYLCASSVAVGGRWYTEAFFGQGTRLTVV.

The chain carries TRBV7-3 and TRBJ2-3; tentatively, D is TRBD1 or TRBD2 (6 bases each). The CDR3 has 15 amino acids. Between the trimmed V and J ends, which lost 3 bases and 4 bases, there was a span of 14 bases. Germline CDR1 is SGHTA and CDR2 is FQGTGA. The CDR3 nucleotides are TGTGCCAGCAGCTTGAACCTGGGGGGCGCAGATACGCAGTATTTT. Translating gives CASSLNLGGADTQYF. Combining the CDR3 with reference TRBV7-3 and TRBJ2-3 gives the whole variable domain GAGVSQTPSNKVTEKGKYVELRCDPISGHTALYWYRQSLGQGPEFLIYFQGTGAADDSGLPNDRFFAVRPEGSVSTLKIQRTERGDSAVYLCASSLNLGGADTQYFGPGTRLTVL.

The J gene is TRBJ2-5, the V gene TRBV6-1; D is unclear. Trimming pared 7 bases from V and 5 bases from J, leaving 14 bases between. CDR1 is MNHNS, CDR2 SASEGT, per germline. This CDR3 is built from 13 residues. The CDR3 sequence: CASTPERRETQYF. The CDR3 nucleotides read TGTGCCAGCACCCCGGAGAGACGCGAGACCCAGTACTTC.

The chain recombines TRBV6-5 with TRBJ1-2; a possible D gene is TRBD1 (5 bases). Germline V gives CDR1 MNHEY, CDR2 SVGAGI. V shed 5 bases and J shed 7 bases, with 11 bases lying between them. There are 12 residues in the CDR3. This CDR3 reads CASSETQGGYTF. The CDR3 DNA reads as TGTGCCAGCAGTGAAACCCAGGGTGGCTACACCTTC.